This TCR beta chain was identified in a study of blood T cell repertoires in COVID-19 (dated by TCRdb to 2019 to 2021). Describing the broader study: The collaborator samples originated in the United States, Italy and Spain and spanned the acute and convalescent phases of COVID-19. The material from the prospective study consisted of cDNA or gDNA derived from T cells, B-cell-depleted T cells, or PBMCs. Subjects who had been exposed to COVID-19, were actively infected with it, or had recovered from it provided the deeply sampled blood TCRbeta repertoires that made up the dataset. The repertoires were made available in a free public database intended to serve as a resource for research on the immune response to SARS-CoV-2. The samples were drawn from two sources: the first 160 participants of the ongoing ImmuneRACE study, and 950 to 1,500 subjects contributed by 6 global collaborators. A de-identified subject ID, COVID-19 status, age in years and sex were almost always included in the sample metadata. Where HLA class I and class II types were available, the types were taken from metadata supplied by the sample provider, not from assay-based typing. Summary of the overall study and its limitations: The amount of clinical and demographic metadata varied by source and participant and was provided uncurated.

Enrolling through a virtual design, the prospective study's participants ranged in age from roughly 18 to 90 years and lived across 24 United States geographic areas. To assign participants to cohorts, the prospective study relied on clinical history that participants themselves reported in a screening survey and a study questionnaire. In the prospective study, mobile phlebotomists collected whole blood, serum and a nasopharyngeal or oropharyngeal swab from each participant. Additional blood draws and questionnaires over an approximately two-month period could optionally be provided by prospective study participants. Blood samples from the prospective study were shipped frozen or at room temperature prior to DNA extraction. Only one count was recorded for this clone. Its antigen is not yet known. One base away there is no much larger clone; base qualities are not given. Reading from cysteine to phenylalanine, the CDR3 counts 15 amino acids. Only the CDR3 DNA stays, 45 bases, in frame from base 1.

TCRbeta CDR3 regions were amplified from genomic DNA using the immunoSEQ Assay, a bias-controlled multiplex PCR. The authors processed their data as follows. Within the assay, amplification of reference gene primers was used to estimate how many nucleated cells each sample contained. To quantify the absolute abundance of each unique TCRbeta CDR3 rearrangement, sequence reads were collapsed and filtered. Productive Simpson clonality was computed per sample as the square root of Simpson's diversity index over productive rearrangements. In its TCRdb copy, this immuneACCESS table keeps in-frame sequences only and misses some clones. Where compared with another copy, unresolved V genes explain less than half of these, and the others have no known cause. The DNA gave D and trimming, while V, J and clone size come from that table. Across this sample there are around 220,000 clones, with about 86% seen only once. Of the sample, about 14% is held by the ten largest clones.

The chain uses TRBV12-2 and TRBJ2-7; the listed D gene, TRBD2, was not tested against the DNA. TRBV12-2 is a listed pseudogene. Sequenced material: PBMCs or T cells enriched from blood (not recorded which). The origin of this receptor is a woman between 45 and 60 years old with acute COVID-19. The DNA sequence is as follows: TGTGCAAGTCGCTTAGAGGGCGGGAGCTCCTACGAGCAGTACTTC. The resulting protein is CASRLEGGSSYEQYF.